A selection of T cell receptor beta chains follows, all from one sample in a study of blood T cell repertoires in COVID-19. The data were produced by immunoSEQ multiplex PCR, yet TCRdb's version contains in-frame clones alone and is incomplete. This table has about 280,000 clones, 75% to 90% appearing once. The sequenced sample was PBMCs or T cells enriched from blood (not recorded which). The receptors here all came from a woman younger than 45 with acute COVID-19. CDR3s include the opening cysteine and the closing phenylalanine or tryptophan. The D gene is left open where the match is weak. Some rows mark clone size as missing; the rest say once, few, many or name a class of expanded clone.

>TRBV29-1|once|TRBJ2-2|.
TGCAGCGTGGGACACCCGAACACCGGGGAGCTGTTTTTT
CSVGHPNTGELFF
>TRBV28|.|TRBJ2-5|TRBD1
TGTGCCAGCAGTTTAACCGGGACAGGGGGTCGGGAGACCCAGTACTTC
CASSLTGTGGRETQYF
>TRBV5-1|.|TRBJ2-7|.
TGCGCCAGCAGCTTGGTTGGCCAGGGAAAGCCGCACGAGCAGTACTTC
CASSLVGQGKPHEQYF
>TRBV28|.|TRBJ2-3|TRBD2
TGTGCCAGCACCGTAGCGGGAGCCGCAGATACGCAGTATTTT
CASTVAGAADTQYF
>TRBV28|.|TRBJ2-7|.
TGTGCCAGCAGTTTAGAGGGACTGAGGGAGCAGTACTTC
CASSLEGLREQYF
>TRBV6-1|.|TRBJ2-7|.
TGTGCCAGCAGTGAAGCCAGATACAGCAGCTCCTACGAGCAGTACTTC
CASSEARYSSSYEQYF
>TRBV11-2|.|TRBJ2-1|TRBD2
TGTGCCAGCACTCTTTCCGCGGGAGTTGGGGCTAATGAGCAGTTCTTC
CASTLSAGVGANEQFF
>TRBV3-1/TRBV3-2|few|TRBJ1-6|.
TGTGCCAGCAGCCAAGAAGACAGGCACAATTCACCCCTCCACTTT
CASSQEDRHNSPLHF
>TRBV6-4|.|TRBJ2-1|TRBD2
TGTGCCATCCAGCGGGATGTTTACAATGAGCAGTTCTTC
CAIQRDVYNEQFF
>TRBV10-3|.|TRBJ1-1|TRBD1
TGTGCCATCAGTGATGGGGGACAGGGGAACACTGAAGCTTTCTTT
CAISDGGQGNTEAFF
>TRBV30|.|TRBJ2-1|TRBD1
TGTGCCTGGATAGACAGGGGGCTCCTCAATGAGCAGTTCTTC
CAWIDRGLLNEQFF
>TRBV7-2|.|TRBJ2-1|TRBD2
TGTGCCAGCAGCTTGGGACTAGCACCCGAGCAGTTCTTC
CASSLGLAPEQFF
>TRBV6-2/TRBV6-3|.|TRBJ2-3|.
TGTGCCAGCAGTTACTCGAGCCAAAGCGCTAGCACAGATACGCAGTATTTT
CASSYSSQSASTDTQYF
>TRBV27|few|TRBJ2-7|TRBD2
TGTGCCAGCAGTTTGGGAGGGAACTACGAGCAGTACTTC
CASSLGGNYEQYF
>TRBV4-3|few|TRBJ1-4|TRBD1
TGCGCCAGCAGCCAAGATCCGACAGGGGTTAATGAAAAACTGTTTTTT
CASSQDPTGVNEKLFF
>TRBV7-9|.|TRBJ1-1|.
TGTGCCAGCAGCTTCTCAGGGGAGGCTTTCTTT
CASSFSGEAFF
>TRBV29-1|.|TRBJ2-7|TRBD2
TGCAGCGCAGGACTAGCGGAGTCCTACGAGCAGTACTTC
CSAGLAESYEQYF
>TRBV6-2/TRBV6-3|.|TRBJ2-1|.
TGTGCCAGCAGTTACTCGGGGCTATCCTACAATGAGCAGTTCTTC
CASSYSGLSYNEQFF
>TRBV6-5|.|TRBJ2-5|.
TGTGCCAGCAGATTCACGGACAATAACCAAGAGACCCAGTACTTC
CASRFTDNNQETQYF
>TRBV29-1|once|TRBJ2-7|TRBD1
TGCAGCGTTGCGTGGGGACAGGGGGGAGACGAGCAGTACTTC
CSVAWGQGGDEQYF
>TRBV4-1|.|TRBJ1-1|.
TGCGCCAGCAGCCAAGATGTCCGGGGGTTTAACACTGAAGCTTTCTTT
CASSQDVRGFNTEAFF
>TRBV27|.|TRBJ1-5|TRBD1
TGTGCCAGCAGTTTTGGGCAGGGGGCAAATCAGCCCCAGCATTTT
CASSFGQGANQPQHF
>TRBV2|.|TRBJ2-7|.
TGTGCCAGCAGTTGGGCAGGGGTCAACTACGAGCAGTACTTC
CASSWAGVNYEQYF
>TRBV28|.|TRBJ2-3|.
TGTGCCAGCAGTCACTTTAGCACAGATACGCAGTATTTT
CASSHFSTDTQYF
>TRBV24-1|.|TRBJ2-7|TRBD1
TGTGCCACCAGTGCGGGGACAGGGGTCTCCTACGAGCAGTACTTC
CATSAGTGVSYEQYF
>TRBV9|.|TRBJ2-1|TRBD1
TGTGCCAGCACCGTGGGGACAGGGGACAATGAGCAGTTCTTC
CASTVGTGDNEQFF
>TRBV2|.|TRBJ2-7|TRBD1
TGTGCCAGCAGTGAGTCCGGGACAGGGATTTTCGAGCAGTACTTC
CASSESGTGIFEQYF
>TRBV9|.|TRBJ1-6|.
TGTGCCAGCAGCGCCACAGACGAAGACCATTCACCCCTCCACTTT
CASSATDEDHSPLHF
>TRBV27|.|TRBJ2-3|TRBD1
TGTGCCAGCAGTTCCCCGGGACAGACCTCTAGCACAGATACGCAGTATTTT
CASSSPGQTSSTDTQYF
>TRBV7-9|.|TRBJ2-1|.
TGTGCCATCGGTCCCCGTGCCAATGAGCAGTTCTTC
CAIGPRANEQFF
>TRBV29-1|once|TRBJ2-1|TRBD2
TGCAGCGTTTCCGGGACTAGCAGTTACAATGAGCAGTTCTTC
CSVSGTSSYNEQFF
>TRBV3-1/TRBV3-2|.|TRBJ2-2|.
TGTGCCAGCAGCCAATCACAGAACACCGGGGAGCTGTTTTTT
CASSQSQNTGELFF
>TRBV27|.|TRBJ2-1|TRBD2
TGTGCCAGCAGTTTATTGACTAGCGGGAATGAGCAGTTCTTC
CASSLLTSGNEQFF
>TRBV18|.|TRBJ2-7|.
TGTGCCAGCTCACTTTTCATGGTCTCTAGCGACCGCTCCTACGAGCAGTACTTC
CASSLFMVSSDRSYEQYF
>TRBV30|.|TRBJ2-7|TRBD2
TGTGCCTGGAGTGCGCTAGCGGGGGCCTACGAGCAGTACTTC
CAWSALAGAYEQYF
>TRBV15|.|TRBJ2-2|TRBD1
TGTGCCACCAGCAGAGGACAGGGAAACACCGGGGAGCTGTTTTTT
CATSRGQGNTGELFF
>TRBV4-2|.|TRBJ2-2|TRBD2
TGTGCCAGCAGCCAAGATCCTCTAGCGGGAGTCCCCGGGGAGCTGTTTTTT
CASSQDPLAGVPGELFF
>TRBV7-9|.|TRBJ1-1|TRBD1
TGTGCCAGCAGCTTAGATACAGGGGCTGAAGCTTTCTTT
CASSLDTGAEAFF
>TRBV5-4|.|TRBJ2-7|TRBD2
TGTGCCAGCAGCCAAGGACTAGCGGACACCTACGAGCAGTACTTC
CASSQGLADTYEQYF
>TRBV9|.|TRBJ2-1|TRBD2
TGTGCCAGCAGCGTAGGGCTAGCGGAATCCTACAATGAGCAGTTCTTC
CASSVGLAESYNEQFF
>TRBV18|.|TRBJ2-5|.
TGTGCCAGCTCACCGAACAGCCAAGAGACCCAGTACTTC
CASSPNSQETQYF
>TRBV2|.|TRBJ2-7|.
TGTGCCAGCATACCAGACAGGTCCCCCTACGAGCAGTACTTC
CASIPDRSPYEQYF
>TRBV27|.|TRBJ2-7|TRBD2
TGTGCCAGCAGCCCCGGACTAGCGGGAGGGCCCCCCTACGAGCAGTACTTC
CASSPGLAGGPPYEQYF
>TRBV5-4|.|TRBJ2-3|TRBD2
TGTGCCAGCAGCGGGACTAGCGGGAGTTTCGCAGATACGCAGTATTTT
CASSGTSGSFADTQYF
>TRBV7-6|.|TRBJ2-2|TRBD2
TGTGCCAGCAGCTTAGATTCTAGCGGGGGAACCGGGGAGCTGTTTTTT
CASSLDSSGGTGELFF
>TRBV27|.|TRBJ2-1|.
TGTGCCAGCAGTTTCAGGATTTCCTACAATGAGCAGTTCTTC
CASSFRISYNEQFF
>TRBV25-1|.|TRBJ1-1|TRBD1
TGTGCCAGCAGTGAGACAGGGATGAACACTGAAGCTTTCTTT
CASSETGMNTEAFF
>TRBV7-2|.|TRBJ1-2|.
TGTGCCAGCGGAACGACAGTGTCCAACTATGGCTACACCTTC
CASGTTVSNYGYTF
>TRBV19|.|TRBJ1-5|.
TGTGCCAGTAGTATAGAACCCTCGGTTCAGCCCCAGCATTTT
CASSIEPSVQPQHF
>TRBV7-9|.|TRBJ1-3|TRBD1
TGTGCCAGCAGTTGGGGACAGGGAACTGGAAACACCATATATTTT
CASSWGQGTGNTIYF
>TRBV27|.|TRBJ2-7|TRBD1
TGTGCCAGCAGTTATTTGGGACAGGGGGCTTCCTACGAGCAGTACTTC
CASSYLGQGASYEQYF
>TRBV7-2|.|TRBJ2-7|TRBD1
TGTGCCAGCAGCTTTTCGGACAGGGGAAGCTACGAGCAGTACTTC
CASSFSDRGSYEQYF
>TRBV5-1|.|TRBJ2-7|.
TGCGCCAGCAGCTTGGAAACAGTGGGCGAGCAGTACTTC
CASSLETVGEQYF
>TRBV28|.|TRBJ1-2|.
TGTGCCAGCAGTGCAGAGATGACAGGAAACTATGGCTACACCTTC
CASSAEMTGNYGYTF
>TRBV19|.|TRBJ1-5|.
TGTGCCAGTAGCAGTACCGGACAGAGCAATCAGCCCCAGCATTTT
CASSSTGQSNQPQHF